This T cell receptor (beta chain) was captured in a study of tumor-infiltrating lymphocytes in primary liver carcinoma. Overall study: Patients, male and female, were 30 to 69 years old. Samples returned roughly 3.65 to 7.5 million productive TCRbeta reads, a yield that was similar across tissue types. Whole-study results and caveats: Tumor-adjacent and tumor-blood pairs overlapped less than tumor region pairs did.

Notes on this clonotype: The antigen is not known. This may be a read error: a much more frequent sequence differs by one nucleotide. The CDR3 carries no conserved terminal phenylalanine or tryptophan, so it likely arises from a read error.

Trimming stripped 4 bases from V and 1 base from J, with 19 bases between. This CDR3 region has 17 residues. From germline, CDR1 is SGHRS and CDR2 YFSETQ. The investigators made TCR beta cDNA from roughly 460 ng total RNA, using a constant-region primer. Researchers made the TCR beta libraries by running three nested multiplex PCR rounds with slightly modified ARM-PCR. Researchers ran the first two PCR rounds for approximately 10 cycles each with TRBV1-TRBV30 forward primers and a C-beta reverse primer. Using its own MiXCR run on the multiplex PCR reads, TCRdb lists one record per CDR3 protein. The top ten hold 40% of the sample, which has roughly 70,000 distinct CDR3 sequences, about three quarters seen once. Scientists recovered RNA and DNA together from roughly 21-30 mg of unsorted bulk tissue. Every tumor sample held more than 85% viable tumor cells.

The genes are TRBV5-1 and TRBJ2-3; D unresolved. The receptor comes from a man aged 40-50 years with primary liver carcinoma and hepatitis B virus infection. The sequencing sample was made of liver tumor tissue from sampling region 4. Subset defined: tumor region T4, right-lateral pole. The CDR3 DNA is TGCGCCAGCAGCCTTAAAAGACTGACGGACGGCACAGATACGCAGTATTAT. It codes for CASSLKRLTDGTDTQYY.